The 5 T cell receptor beta chains reported below all come from one sample, sequenced in a study of blood T cell repertoires in COVID-19. Some clones are missing from TCRdb's copy, which holds only in-frame ones; the method was immunoSEQ multiplex PCR. The sample holds some 190,000 clones, 70% to 80% seen once. The source material was PBMCs or T cells enriched from blood (not recorded which). The receptors were sampled from a man in his 60s who had been exposed to COVID-19.

The chain carries TRBV11-3 and TRBJ1-2; 7 bases are shared with TRBD1. With 5 bases clipped from V and 8 bases from J, the junction kept 8 bases outside the gene matches. CDR1 SGHNT and CDR2 YENEEA come from the germline V gene. CDR3 length: 13 residues. CDR3 residues: CASSPDRVEGYTF. The CDR3 DNA reads as TGTGCCAGCAGCCCCGACAGGGTCGAGGGCTACACCTTC.

The rearrangement joins TRBV4-1 to TRBJ2-1, with 7 nucleotides matching TRBD2. CDR1 is MGHRA and CDR2 is YSYEKL in the germline V gene. The CDR3 sequence is 16 residues long. V gave up 1 base and J gave up 2 bases; unmatched junction bases: 5. The CDR3 here is CASSQGTSATYNEQFF. CDR3 nucleotides: TGCGCCAGCAGCCAAGGCACTAGCGCCACCTACAATGAGCAGTTCTTC.

This clone was seen a handful of times. The V and J genes are TRBV28 and TRBJ1-2; TRBD1 agrees at 7 bases. The V gene end was trimmed by 2 bases and the J gene end by 5 bases; junction bases not matched to a gene: 5. The CDR3 consists of 14 residues. Germline CDR1 is MDHEN and CDR2 is SYDVKM. In nucleotides, the CDR3 is TGTGCCAGCAGTTTACCGGGACAGCTATATGGCTACACCTTC. Protein product: CASSLPGQLYGYTF.

The J gene is TRBJ2-7, the V gene TRBV7-3, with D unclear. The CDR3 consists of 13 residues. The V gene's germline CDR1 is SGHTA and CDR2 FQGTGA. With 5 bases removed from V and 6 bases from J, the gap between germline ends came to 14 bases. The CDR3 spells CASSPQPNGEQYF. CDR3 sequence (DNA): TGTGCCAGCAGCCCCCAACCAAACGGCGAGCAGTACTTC.

The gene calls are TRBV20-1 and TRBJ2-1, with TRBD2 matching over 9 bases. J gave up 10 bases and V 3 bases, and 10 bases lay outside the gene matches. The CDR3 extends over 14 amino acids. The germline V gene has CDR1 DFQATT and CDR2 SNEGSKA (reference sequence). In nucleotides, the CDR3 is TGCAGTGCTAGTAGACTAGCGGAAGAAGTGGAGCAGTTCTTC. Its protein is CSASRLAEEVEQFF.